This T cell receptor (beta chain) was observed in a study of CD8+CD57+ T cells in acquired aplastic anemia. Study-level background: Sorted CD4+ and CD8+ cells yielded DNA averaging approximately 3 ug. Notes on the study in general: Patients and controls had in common some 30 CD8+ CDR3 sequences.

The CDR3 contains 15 residues. The germline gives CDR1 SGHAT, CDR2 FQNNGV. J was trimmed by 8 bases and V by 6 bases; bases with no gene match: 11. Template material for TCR beta VDJ and CDR3 profiling consisted of genomic DNA. From the reads, TCRdb called clonotypes with MiXCR, one entry per CDR3 protein. This table has a few hundred thousand distinct CDR3 sequences, 50% to 65% appearing once. This clonotype was observed a single time. The antigen is unknown. Sequencing involved patients with CD8+CD57+ cell expansion previously shown by flow cytometry. Patients, without exception, had severe acquired aplastic anemia. Patients were therapy-naive when their blood was sampled.

The chain has TRBV11-2 and TRBJ2-2; TRBD2 agrees at 8 bases. This receptor was taken from a human donor with aplastic anemia. Material for sequencing was sorted CD4+, CD8+, or CD8+CD57+ T cells (not recorded which) from PBMCs. CDR3 nucleotide sequence: TGTGCCAGCAGGACCGGACCAGCGGGGGCGGGGGAGCTGTTTTTT. Translation: CASRTGPAGAGELFF.